The 17 T cell receptor beta chains below were found in one sample sequenced in a study of blood T cell repertoires in COVID-19. Only in-frame clones appear in the TCRdb table, and some are missing; sequencing was by immunoSEQ multiplex PCR. The table shows a few hundred thousand clones, with approximately 80% occurring only once. Sequencing input: PBMCs or T cells enriched from blood (not recorded which). The source is a woman aged 40 to 50 with acute COVID-19.

The V call is TRBV3-1 (or the pseudogene TRBV3-2), the J call TRBJ2-5; D gene unclear. The CDR3 has 12 amino acids. The germline V gene encodes CDR1 LGHDT and CDR2 YNNKEL (reference sequence). Between the trimmed V and J ends, which lost 4 bases and 5 bases, there was a span of 8 bases. This chain's CDR3 is CASSPSGETQYF. The CDR3 DNA follows: TGTGCCAGCAGCCCTAGTGGGGAGACCCAGTACTTC.

The chain links TRBV7-2 to TRBJ1-4, with 8 bases matching TRBD1. J gave up 4 bases and V 4 bases, and 5 bases lay outside the gene matches. The CDR3 runs to 15 residues. The germline V gene encodes CDR1 SGHTA and CDR2 FQGNSA. DNA of the CDR3: TGTGCCAGCAGCTCCAGGGGGCGGGGTAATGAAAAACTGTTTTTT. This sequence encodes CASSSRGRGNEKLFF.

The V and J genes are TRBV27 and TRBJ2-7; 8 nucleotides align to TRBD1. CDR1 and CDR2 from the germline V gene are MNHEY and SMNVEV (reference sequence). The ends lost 5 bases at V and 3 bases at J; junction bases unmatched: 6. CDR3 length: 14 residues. CDR3 region: CASSLGQGLYEQYF. CDR3 DNA: TGTGCCAGCAGTCTTGGACAGGGCCTCTACGAGCAGTACTTC.

This clone was observed once. The chain links TRBV7-8 to TRBJ2-1; TRBD1 agrees at 7 bases. Germline lookup yields CDR1 SGHVS and CDR2 FQNEAQ. The length of the CDR3 is 14 residues. Here the CDR3 DNA reads TGTAACACAGAAAGAGACAGGGACTACAATGAGCAGTTCTTC. Amino acid sequence: CNTERDRDYNEQFF.

The V gene is TRBV18, the J gene TRBJ1-2, with 7 bases lining up with TRBD1. Germline CDR1 reads KGHSH; CDR2 reads LQKENI. V lost 4 bases to trimming and J lost 7 bases; unmatched junction nucleotides: 15. This CDR3 is built from 16 residues. The CDR3 DNA is TGTGCCAGCTCACTTGGGACGACAGGGATAAGTACTGGCTACACCTTC. This codes for CASSLGTTGISTGYTF. Using reference TRBV18 and TRBJ1-2 for the parts outside the CDR3, the full variable domain is NAGVMQNPRHLVRRRGQEARLRCSPMKGHSHVYWYRQLPEEGLKFMVYLQKENIIDESGMPKERFSAEFPKEGPSILRIQQVVRGDSAAYFCASSLGTTGISTGYTFGSGTRLTVV.

The CDR3 loop reads CASSQDLLLGLAGGTGELFF. The CDR3 DNA follows: TGTGCCAGCAGCCAAGATCTCCTTCTCGGACTAGCGGGGGGCACCGGGGAGCTGTTTTTT. The chain links TRBV4-2 to TRBJ2-2; 14 nucleotides line up with TRBD2. The junction had 10 bases not matched to a gene; V was cut back by 0 bases and J by 4 bases. Germline assignment: CDR1 LGHNA and CDR2 YNFKEQ. This CDR3 has 20 amino acids.

The rearrangement links TRBV9 to TRBJ2-3, with D possibly being TRBD2 (6 bases). This CDR3 is 15 amino acids long. Trimming took 0 bases from V and 4 from J, leaving 12 bases between them. Germline V gives CDR1 SGDLS, CDR2 YYNGEE. The CDR3 DNA reads TGTGCCAGCAGCGTAGCCGGCGGGGTGGCAGATACGCAGTATTTT. Translation: CASSVAGGVADTQYF.

The chain is built from TRBV4-2 and TRBJ2-5; 10 nucleotides align to TRBD2. The CDR3 totals 16 residues. Germline CDR1 and CDR2: LGHNA and YNFKEQ. With V trimmed by 1 base and J by 5 bases, 7 bases remained unmatched. Here the CDR3 DNA reads TGTGCCAGCAGCCAAGGGGCTAGCGGGAGTATCGAGACCCAGTACTTC. Protein: CASSQGASGSIETQYF.

This chain uses TRBV6-1 with TRBJ1-1, with a weak D call TRBD1 (6 bases). V was clipped by 4 bases and J by 3 bases, with 21 bases between them. This CDR3 is 17 amino acids long. Germline CDR1 and CDR2: MNHNS and SASEGT. The CDR3 sequence is CASSGPTRGLRYTEAFF. Here the CDR3 DNA reads TGTGCCAGCAGTGGACCCACCAGGGGTTTGCGGTACACTGAAGCTTTCTTT.

This chain uses TRBV2 with TRBJ1-5; 9 nucleotides match TRBD1. This CDR3 has 17 residues. The junction had 13 bases not matched to a gene; V was cut back by 5 bases and J by 5 bases. Germline V gene data show CDR1 as SNHLY and CDR2 as FYNNEI. CDR3 amino acids: CASSTYLQGAADQPQHF. Here the CDR3 DNA reads TGTGCCAGCAGTACTTACCTACAGGGGGCAGCGGATCAGCCCCAGCATTTT.

The chain recombines TRBV3-1 (or the pseudogene TRBV3-2) with TRBJ1-1; no firm D call. CDR1 LGHDT and CDR2 YNNKEL come from the germline V gene (reference sequence). This CDR3 has 16 residues. Trimming cost V 0 bases and J 2 bases, with 13 bases left between them. The CDR3 reads CASSQDSGGPNTEAFF. The CDR3 nucleotides are TGTGCCAGCAGCCAAGATTCAGGAGGACCCAACACTGAAGCTTTCTTT.

The chain links TRBV7-9 to TRBJ2-5, with a possible D match to TRBD2 (5 bases). CDR3 size: 16 residues. From germline, CDR1 is SEHNR and CDR2 FQNEAQ (reference sequence). V lost 3 bases and J 2 bases, leaving 16 bases between the germline ends. The CDR3 coding sequence is TGTGCCAGCAGCTTCCGGATGTCGGGGAATCAAGAGACCCAGTACTTC. The encoded protein is CASSFRMSGNQETQYF.

The chain recombines TRBV30 with TRBJ1-2; 9 positions agree with TRBD1. The CDR3 is 13 amino acids. V was clipped by 3 bases and J by 8 bases; unmatched bases: 7. Germline V gene sequence: CDR1 GTSNPN, CDR2 SVGIG (reference sequence). The CDR3 bases are TGTGCCTGGAGCAAAGGACAGGGGAGGGGCTACACCTTC. It specifies CAWSKGQGRGYTF.

The V and J genes are TRBV7-2 and TRBJ1-2; 7 nucleotides line up with TRBD1. The trim removed 1 base at V and 4 bases at J, leaving 9 bases unmatched. Per germline, CDR1 SGHTA and CDR2 FQGNSA. The CDR3 consists of 16 residues. The CDR3 region has the DNA TGTGCCAGCAGCTTAGAAAACAGGGGTTTTGCCTATGGCTACACCTTC. It yields the protein CASSLENRGFAYGYTF.

V usage is TRBV5-1 and J usage is TRBJ2-3, with a possible D match to TRBD2 (5 bases). CDR1 is SGHRS and CDR2 is YFSETQ in the germline V gene. Trimming removed 4 bases from V and 6 bases from J, with 24 bases in between. This CDR3 spans 17 amino acids. The CDR3 region is CASSPRTASARGDTQYF. In DNA form, the CDR3 reads TGCGCCAGCAGCCCCCGTACGGCTAGTGCCCGCGGGGATACGCAGTATTTT.

CDR3 nucleotide sequence: TGTGCCTGGAGGGGACTTTCCTACGAGCAGTACTTC. Translated: CAWRGLSYEQYF. This rearrangement joins TRBV30 to TRBJ2-7, with a possible D match to TRBD2 (6 bases). The CDR3 is 12 residues long. Looked up from germline, CDR1 is GTSNPN and CDR2 is SVGIG (reference sequence). Trimming shortened V by 3 bases and J by 1 base, and 7 bases separated the two germline ends.

The rearrangement uses TRBV6-4 and TRBJ1-1; D gene ambiguous. Trimming removed 3 bases from V and 7 bases from J, with 12 bases in between. The CDR3 contains 13 residues. Germline V gives CDR1 MRHNA, CDR2 SNTAGT. CDR3 loop: CASSDGLAHEAFF. In nucleotides, the CDR3 is TGTGCCAGCAGTGATGGCCTTGCCCATGAAGCTTTCTTT.